A single sample is the source of the 25 T cell receptor beta chains below, sequenced in a study of cytomegalovirus exposure and HLA in healthy donors. TCRdb's copy holds only in-frame clones and misses some; the assay was immunoSEQ multiplex PCR. Of about 70,000 clones in the sample, almost 95% were seen once. Sequences were obtained from PBMCs. All receptors derive from a man aged 18 to 29 in good health and CMV-seropositive.

The chain is built from TRBV6-1 and TRBJ2-4; 14 nucleotides align to TRBD2. V lost 1 base to trimming and J lost 0 bases; unmatched junction nucleotides: 5. Germline V gives CDR1 MNHNS, CDR2 SASEGT. The CDR3 covers 19 residues. In DNA form, the CDR3 reads TGTGCCAGCAGTGAAGTGGGGACTAGCGGGAGCCAAGCCAAAAACATTCAGTACTTC. This encodes CASSEVGTSGSQAKNIQYF.

The CDR3 DNA reads TGTGCCAGCTCACCCCCGGGGGGCGCCGCCTATGGCTACACCTTC. This sequence encodes CASSPPGGAAYGYTF. The V gene is TRBV18, the J gene TRBJ1-2, with a possible D match to TRBD1 (6 bases). This CDR3 has 15 amino acids. Deletions cut 3 bases from V and 4 bases from J, with 15 bases between. Germline assignment: CDR1 KGHSH and CDR2 LQKENI.

J is TRBJ1-3 and V is TRBV15; TRBD1 aligns across 7 bases. The CDR3 extends over 17 amino acids. With V trimmed by 3 bases and J by 0 bases, 8 bases remained unmatched. In germline, CDR1 is LNHNV, CDR2 YYDKDF (reference sequence). Here the CDR3 DNA reads TGTGCCACCAGCAGTCCGAACAGGGGTTACTCTGGAAACACCATATATTTT. It specifies CATSSPNRGYSGNTIYF. The full variable domain, in which reference TRBV15 and TRBJ1-3 provide the parts outside the CDR3, is DAMVIQNPRYQVTQFGKPVTLSCSQTLNHNVMYWYQQKSSQAPKLLFHYYDKDFNNEADTPDNFQSRRPNTSFCFLDIRSPGLGDTAMYLCATSSPNRGYSGNTIYFGEGSWLTVV.

The chain uses TRBV27 and TRBJ2-7; maybe TRBD2 (6 bases). Between the trimmed V and J ends, which lost 6 bases and 2 bases, there was a span of 17 bases. CDR1 and CDR2 (germline): MNHEY, SMNVEV (reference sequence). The CDR3 contains 15 residues. The CDR3 nucleotides are TGTGCCAGCAGCTCATCGGCGGGGCTTACCTACGAGCAGTACTTC. Protein sequence: CASSSSAGLTYEQYF.

This chain connects TRBV9 to TRBJ2-1, with D maybe TRBD1 (7 bases). CDR3 length: 16 residues. Germline values: CDR1 SGDLS, CDR2 YYNGEE. V lost 2 bases and J lost 0, with 12 bases in between. The CDR3 is CASSVGQGGSYNEQFF. For the CDR3, the DNA is TGTGCCAGCAGCGTGGGCCAGGGGGGCTCCTACAATGAGCAGTTCTTC.

The chain couples TRBV27 to TRBJ1-2; the D gene is possibly TRBD1 (5 bases). CDR1 is MNHEY, CDR2 SMNVEV, per germline (reference sequence). V was clipped by 7 bases and J by 3 bases, with 12 bases between them. The CDR3 consists of 13 residues. The CDR3 region is CASKPQGYYGYTF. CDR3 DNA: TGTGCCAGCAAACCCCAGGGATACTATGGCTACACCTTC.

V usage is TRBV14 and J usage is TRBJ1-4; weak D call: TRBD1 (6 bases). The CDR3 spans 14 residues. The germline gives CDR1 SGHDN, CDR2 FVKESK. V gave up 5 bases and J gave up 2 bases, with 9 bases separating them. CDR3 DNA: TGTGCCAGCAGCTCGCAGGGGACTAATGAAAAACTGTTTTTT. It encodes CASSSQGTNEKLFF.

This rearrangement joins TRBV9 to TRBJ2-7, with 12 positions matching TRBD2. V dropped 0 bases and J dropped 3; count of bases not matched to a gene: 1. CDR3 length equals 15 residues. CDR1 and CDR2 from the germline V gene are SGDLS and YYNGEE. The CDR3: CASSVGTSGIYEQYF. DNA for the CDR3: TGTGCCAGCAGCGTAGGGACTAGCGGGATCTACGAGCAGTACTTC.

V gene TRBV7-9 combines with J gene TRBJ1-1; TRBD1 might be the D (5 bases). The CDR3 has 16 amino acids. V was pared by 0 bases and J by 6 bases, with 17 bases between. Looked up from germline, CDR1 is SEHNR and CDR2 is FQNEAQ (reference sequence). The CDR3 region has the DNA TGTGCCAGCAGCTTAGCGCTAGGCGGGGGTATTCCTGAAGCTTTCTTT. This translates into CASSLALGGGIPEAFF. The whole variable domain, filled in from reference TRBV7-9 and TRBJ1-1, reads DTGVSQNPRHKITKRGQNVTFRCDPISEHNRLYWYRQTLGQGPEFLTYFQNEAQLEKSRLLSDRFSAERPKGSFSTLEIQRTEQGDSAMYLCASSLALGGGIPEAFFGQGTRLTVV.

The J gene is TRBJ2-7, the V gene TRBV5-6; D call uncertain. V was cut by 2 bases and J by 6 bases, with 12 bases left in between. The germline V gene encodes CDR1 SGHDT and CDR2 YYEEEE. This CDR3 contains 13 residues. The CDR3 DNA reads as TGTGCCAGCAGCTTAGTAGATCTCCTCGAGCAGTACTTC. Translated, it gives CASSLVDLLEQYF.

A single count supports this clone. The V call is TRBV28, the J call TRBJ2-3; D ambiguous. The CDR3 extends over 14 amino acids. Germline CDR1 MDHEN, CDR2 SYDVKM. The ends were cut back, 7 bases at V and 4 bases at J, with 15 bases in the middle. The CDR3 DNA is TGTGCCAGCACTCAGGAAGAGTTCCCAGATACGCAGTATTTT. As protein: CASTQEEFPDTQYF.

This clone was seen once. The V call is TRBV29-1, the J call TRBJ2-1; maybe TRBD2 (6 bases). CDR1 and CDR2 from the germline V gene are SQVTM and ANQGSEA. V shed 4 bases and J shed 4 bases, with 17 bases lying between them. The CDR3 totals 15 residues. CDR3: CSVVRSQRAYNEQFF. The CDR3 DNA reads as TGCAGCGTTGTTAGGTCACAGCGGGCGTACAATGAGCAGTTCTTC.

The V and J genes are TRBV7-9 and TRBJ2-3; 7 nucleotides line up with TRBD2. Germline CDR1 reads SEHNR; CDR2 reads FQNEAQ (reference sequence). J gave up 1 base and V 4 bases, and 5 bases lay outside the gene matches. This CDR3 has 15 amino acids. The CDR3 protein is CASSWRELGTDTQYF. The CDR3, as DNA: TGTGCCAGCAGCTGGCGGGAGTTAGGCACAGATACGCAGTATTTT.

The chain couples TRBV5-6 to TRBJ2-6; TRBD1 aligns across 10 bases. CDR3 length: 17 residues. V shed 0 bases and J 2 bases; nucleotides not matched to a gene: 2. Per germline, CDR1 SGHDT and CDR2 YYEEEE. The CDR3 DNA reads as TGTGCCAGCAGCTTGGCCGGGACAGGGGCTGGGGCCAACGTCCTGACTTTC. Translation: CASSLAGTGAGANVLTF.

This sequence joins TRBV6-4 and TRBJ1-5; D is unclear. The CDR3 totals 18 residues. Germline-derived CDR1 and CDR2 are MRHNA and SNTAGT. V dropped 4 bases and J dropped 0 bases, with 19 bases sitting between them. Here the CDR3 DNA reads TGTGCCAGCAGTGGCCTGGTCGCGGGCGGGGATAGCAATCAGCCCCAGCATTTT. It specifies CASSGLVAGGDSNQPQHF.

The chain carries TRBV28 and TRBJ1-1; D possibly corresponds to TRBD1 (5 bases). Germline V gives CDR1 MDHEN, CDR2 SYDVKM. This CDR3 has 15 residues. The V end was cut by 5 bases, the J end by 4 bases, with 17 bases between. CDR3 loop: CASSLGTGGSTEAFF. The CDR3 DNA reads TGTGCCAGCAGTCTAGGGACGGGGGGTAGCACTGAAGCTTTCTTT.

The chain employs TRBV7-9 and TRBJ2-1; 8 bases line up with TRBD1. The length of the CDR3 is 16 residues. Looked up from germline, CDR1 is SEHNR and CDR2 is FQNEAQ (reference sequence). The trim removed 3 bases at V and 5 bases at J, leaving 9 bases unmatched. The CDR3 spells CASSFLFGQGDNEQFF. The CDR3 DNA follows: TGTGCCAGCAGCTTTTTGTTCGGACAGGGCGACAATGAGCAGTTCTTC.

The gene calls are TRBV30 and TRBJ2-7; TRBD1 matches at 8 bases. V lost 4 bases to trimming and J lost 3 bases; unmatched junction nucleotides: 8. CDR1 and CDR2 from the germline V gene are GTSNPN and SVGIG (reference sequence). The CDR3 is made up of 14 amino acids. CDR3 nucleotide sequence: TGTGCCTGGACAAGACAGGGGACTTACTACGAGCAGTACTTC. Protein product: CAWTRQGTYYEQYF. Combining the CDR3 with reference TRBV30 and TRBJ2-7 gives the whole variable domain SQTIHQWPATLVQPVGSPLSLECTVEGTSNPNLYWYRQAAGRGLQLLFYSVGIGQISSEVPQNLSASRPQDRQFILSSKKLLLSDSGFYLCAWTRQGTYYEQYFGPGTRLTVT.

The V and J genes are TRBV30 and TRBJ2-1; D perhaps matches TRBD2 (5 bases). The CDR3 has 14 residues. CDR1 GTSNPN and CDR2 SVGIG come from the germline V gene (reference sequence). The ends were cut back, 2 bases at V and 3 bases at J, with 11 bases in the middle. The CDR3 DNA follows: TGTGCCTGGAGTTTCAGGAGCGGCTACAATGAGCAGTTCTTC. Encoded protein: CAWSFRSGYNEQFF.

The rearrangement joins TRBV11-2 to TRBJ2-1; maybe TRBD2 (6 bases). The ends were cut back, 1 base at V and 0 bases at J, with 13 bases in the middle. The CDR3 extends over 17 amino acids. CDR1 is SGHAT, CDR2 FQNNGV, per germline. In DNA form, the CDR3 reads TGTGCCAGCAGCTTAGTTGGGCGCGGGGCCTCCTACAATGAGCAGTTCTTC. Translated, it gives CASSLVGRGASYNEQFF.

This clone has only one observation. The gene calls are TRBV9 and TRBJ1-2, with 7 positions matching TRBD1. The CDR3 length is 15 residues. Germline V gene data show CDR1 as SGDLS and CDR2 as YYNGEE. J gave up 3 bases and V 4 bases, and 9 bases lay outside the gene matches. CDR3 sequence reads: CASSTRSGTDYGYTF. The CDR3 bases are TGTGCCAGCAGCACCCGTTCCGGGACAGACTATGGCTACACCTTC.

The chain is built from TRBV5-4 and TRBJ2-2; TRBD1 matches 8 bases. The length of the CDR3 is 16 residues. Germline CDR1 SGHNT, CDR2 YYREEE (reference sequence). V gave up 3 bases and J gave up 2 bases; unmatched junction bases: 6. The CDR3 region is CASSSEQGVNTGELFF. CDR3 DNA: TGTGCCAGCAGCTCCGAACAGGGGGTCAACACCGGGGAGCTGTTTTTT.

The rearrangement links TRBV28 to TRBJ1-4; 9 positions match TRBD1. Germline lookup yields CDR1 MDHEN and CDR2 SYDVKM. The CDR3 covers 16 residues. V lost 6 bases, J lost 8 bases, and 13 bases stayed unmatched. In nucleotides, the CDR3 is TGTGCCAGCAGGGCTGGGGGGACAGGGCGCAAAGAAAAACTGTTTTTT. This codes for CASRAGGTGRKEKLFF. The variable domain in full, completed from reference TRBV28 and TRBJ1-4, reads DVKVTQSSRYLVKRTGEKVFLECVQDMDHENMFWYRQDPGLGLRLIYFSYDVKMKEKGDIPEGYSVSREKKERFSLILESASTNQTSMYLCASRAGGTGRKEKLFFGSGTQLSVL.

The V and J genes are TRBV5-1 and TRBJ1-1; perhaps TRBD1 as D (6 bases). Trimming removed 7 bases at V and 1 base at J, with 14 bases between. CDR3 length equals 14 residues. Germline V lookup: CDR1 SGHRS, CDR2 YFSETQ. The CDR3 bases are TGCGCCAGCCGAACCGGGACACAGAACACTGAAGCTTTCTTT. Its translation: CASRTGTQNTEAFF.

The V call is TRBV29-1, the J call TRBJ2-5; TRBD2 is a possible D gene (6 bases). This CDR3 spans 16 amino acids. The germline V and J ends were trimmed by 6 bases and 5 bases, with 25 bases remaining between them. The V gene's germline CDR1 is SQVTM and CDR2 ANQGSEA. DNA for the CDR3: TGCAGCGTGGAAACTCGACTAGGAGCCTTATTGGAGACCCAGTACTTC. Protein: CSVETRLGALLETQYF.